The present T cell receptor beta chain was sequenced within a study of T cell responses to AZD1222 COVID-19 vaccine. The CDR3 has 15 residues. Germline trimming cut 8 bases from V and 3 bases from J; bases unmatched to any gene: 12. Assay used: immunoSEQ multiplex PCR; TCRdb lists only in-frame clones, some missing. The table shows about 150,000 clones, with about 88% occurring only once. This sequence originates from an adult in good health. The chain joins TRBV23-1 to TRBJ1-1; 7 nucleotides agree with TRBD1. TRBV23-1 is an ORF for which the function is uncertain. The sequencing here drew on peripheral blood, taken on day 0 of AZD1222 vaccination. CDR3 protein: CASEGQVKRDTEAFF. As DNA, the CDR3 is TGCGCCAGCGAAGGACAGGTCAAAAGGGACACTGAAGCTTTCTTT.